This is a list of T cell receptor beta chains from one sample in a study of blood T cell repertoires in COVID-19. Sequencing used immunoSEQ multiplex PCR; TCRdb keeps in-frame clones, though not all of them. The sample shows 150,000 to 200,000 clones, about four fifths of them seen only once. The sequencing input was peripheral blood. These receptor sequences come from a man aged 55 to 69 with active or convalescent COVID-19. The CDR3 runs from the conserved cysteine through the conserved F or W. A D gene is named only where the DNA matches it firmly. Some rows mark clone size as missing; the rest say once, few, many or name a class of expanded clone.

cdr3_length: 13; d_call: NA; v_call: TRBV18; j_call: TRBJ1-6; clone_size: few; cdr3_aa: CASSPERDSPLHF; cdr3_nt: TGTGCCAGCTCACCAGAACGGGATTCACCCCTCCACTTT
cdr3_length: 15; d_call: NA; v_call: TRBV5-5; j_call: TRBJ1-2; clone_size: NA; cdr3_aa: CASARGEWENYGYTF; cdr3_nt: TGTGCCAGCGCCCGGGGGGAATGGGAGAACTATGGCTACACCTTC
cdr3_length: 14; d_call: TRBD2; v_call: TRBV6-5; j_call: TRBJ2-1; clone_size: NA; cdr3_aa: CAAGLAGDYNEQFF; cdr3_nt: TGTGCCGCCGGACTAGCGGGAGACTACAATGAGCAGTTCTTC
cdr3_length: 15; d_call: NA; v_call: TRBV11-2; j_call: TRBJ2-1; clone_size: once; cdr3_aa: CASSFDITSGNEQFF; cdr3_nt: TGTGCCAGCAGCTTTGACATAACCTCTGGGAATGAGCAGTTCTTC
cdr3_length: 16; d_call: NA; v_call: TRBV5-1; j_call: TRBJ1-5; clone_size: NA; cdr3_aa: CASSLDGRGGNQPQHF; cdr3_nt: TGCGCCAGCAGCTTGGACGGGCGCGGGGGGAATCAGCCCCAGCATTTT
cdr3_length: 15; d_call: TRBD1; v_call: TRBV5-1; j_call: TRBJ1-4; clone_size: NA; cdr3_aa: CASSLGDRADEKLFF; cdr3_nt: TGCGCCAGCAGCTTGGGGGACAGGGCGGATGAAAAACTGTTTTTT
cdr3_length: 14; d_call: NA; v_call: TRBV3-1/TRBV3-2; j_call: TRBJ1-4; clone_size: NA; cdr3_aa: CASSQGTTNEKLFF; cdr3_nt: TGTGCCAGCAGCCAGGGCACAACTAATGAAAAACTGTTTTTT
cdr3_length: 16; d_call: TRBD1; v_call: TRBV19; j_call: TRBJ1-2; clone_size: once; cdr3_aa: CASSIRGQASNYGYTF; cdr3_nt: TGTGCCAGTAGTATAAGGGGACAGGCTTCTAACTATGGCTACACCTTC
cdr3_length: 12; d_call: NA; v_call: TRBV12-3/TRBV12-4; j_call: TRBJ2-1; clone_size: NA; cdr3_aa: CASSPTSSRPFF; cdr3_nt: TGTGCCAGCAGCCCGACTTCCTCACGGCCGTTCTTC
cdr3_length: 15; d_call: NA; v_call: TRBV4-1; j_call: TRBJ2-7; clone_size: NA; cdr3_aa: CASSQELGSTYEQYF; cdr3_nt: TGCGCCAGCAGCCAAGAACTAGGGTCCACCTACGAGCAGTACTTC